Listed here are 21 T cell receptor beta chains from one sample, sequenced in a study of shared clonotypes between healthy human individuals. The repertoire was sequenced with immunoSEQ multiplex PCR; TCRdb's copy has only in-frame clones and lacks some. The table shows 2.3 million or so clones, with more than 85% occurring only once. Specimen: naive CD4+ T cells from PBMCs. Subset: CD45RA+ positively selected. All receptors derive from a man aged 18-30 years in good health. Some clones in this sample may be carry-over from other donors' samples.

The DNA of the CDR3 is TGTGCAAGTCGCTTAGTTGGGCTAGCGGGACCAGAGACCCAGTACTTC. Amino acids: CASRLVGLAGPETQYF. The chain uses TRBV12-2 and TRBJ2-5; TRBD2, the D gene given by the table, was not confirmed from the DNA. TRBV12-2 is flagged as a pseudogene. The CDR3 spans 16 residues.

The chain recombines TRBV19 with TRBJ1-3, with 9 bases fitting TRBD1. The CDR3 spans 15 residues. Germline V gene lookup returns CDR1 LNHDA and CDR2 SQIVND (reference sequence). V dropped 7 bases and J dropped 2; count of bases not matched to a gene: 6. The CDR3 is CASTPDRGAGNTIYF. For the CDR3, the DNA is TGTGCCAGTACCCCCGACAGGGGGGCTGGAAACACCATATATTTT.

Remarks on this clone: Other DNA sequences of this sample code for an identical CDR3. The chain recombines TRBV28 with TRBJ2-5, with a possible D match to TRBD2 (5 bases). Trimming took 3 bases from V and 4 from J, leaving 9 bases between them. The CDR3 is made up of 13 amino acids. Germline CDR1 and CDR2: MDHEN and SYDVKM. The CDR3 region is CASSLQGRETQYF. The CDR3 DNA reads TGTGCCAGCAGTTTGCAAGGGAGAGAGACCCAGTACTTC.

The chain employs TRBV7-2 and TRBJ2-1; 10 nucleotides match TRBD2. CDR3 length: 17 residues. The J segment lost 3 bases and the V segment lost 1 base, leaving 6 bases of the junction unmatched. Germline lookup yields CDR1 SGHTA and CDR2 FQGNSA. The CDR3 spells CASSLVASGRIYNEQFF. The CDR3 nucleotides are TGTGCCAGCAGCTTAGTAGCTAGCGGGAGAATCTACAATGAGCAGTTCTTC.

The chain joins TRBV28 to TRBJ2-7, with 10 nucleotides matching TRBD1. Germline V CDR1 and CDR2: MDHEN, SYDVKM. V dropped 6 bases and J dropped 7; count of bases not matched to a gene: 9. This CDR3 has 14 amino acids. The CDR3 nucleotides are TGTGCCAGCAGGCTAATTGACAGGGGGCCTGAGCAGTACTTC. Its protein is CASRLIDRGPEQYF.

The chain uses TRBV29-1 and TRBJ2-7; 7 bases map to TRBD1. Trimming removed 6 bases from V and 0 bases from J; junction bases left unmatched: 11. The CDR3 length is 15 residues. Germline CDR1 SQVTM, CDR2 ANQGSEA. Here the CDR3 DNA reads TGCAGCGTGGCCACCGGGACAGTAAGCTCCTACGAGCAGTACTTC. This sequence encodes CSVATGTVSSYEQYF.

The chain couples TRBV28 to TRBJ1-5, with D perhaps TRBD1 (5 bases). V shed 2 bases and J shed 2 bases, with 16 bases lying between them. This CDR3 has 17 amino acids. The germline CDR1 and CDR2 sequences are MDHEN and SYDVKM. In nucleotides, the CDR3 is TGTGCCAGCAGTTTAAAAGCTGCCAGGGTGGGCAATCAGCCCCAGCATTTT. Protein sequence: CASSLKAARVGNQPQHF.

The V gene is TRBV7-6, the J gene TRBJ1-5, with D maybe TRBD1 (5 bases). CDR1 SGHVS and CDR2 FNYEAQ come from the germline V gene. This CDR3 comprises 13 residues. The V end lost 5 bases, the J end lost 5 bases, and 10 bases lay between the germline ends. For the CDR3, the DNA is TGTGCCAGCAGCCCGGCGGGGGATCAGCCCCAGCATTTT. It translates to CASSPAGDQPQHF.

The DNA of the CDR3 is TGTGCCAGCAGCTATCCGGCGGTGAACACTGAAGCTTTCTTT. This gives the protein CASSYPAVNTEAFF. The chain carries TRBV5-6 and TRBJ1-1; D gene uncertain. This CDR3 is 14 amino acids long. Per germline, CDR1 SGHDT and CDR2 YYEEEE. V lost 3 bases to trimming and J lost 0 bases, with 9 bases between them. Variable domain in full (rest from reference TRBV5-6 and TRBJ1-1): DAGVTQSPTHLIKTRGQQVTLRCSPKSGHDTVSWYQQALGQGPQFIFQYYEEEERQRGNFPDRFSGHQFPNYSSELNVNALLLGDSALYLCASSYPAVNTEAFFGQGTRLTVV.

The J gene is TRBJ2-7, the V gene TRBV5-4; TRBD2 might be the D (6 bases). V shed 6 bases and J shed 5 bases, with 15 bases lying between them. CDR1 is SGHNT, CDR2 YYREEE, per germline (reference sequence). The CDR3 length is 13 residues. For the CDR3, the DNA is TGTGCCAGCAACCTCCCCTCGGGGGACGAGCAGTACTTC. This gives the protein CASNLPSGDEQYF.

The chain is built from TRBV7-9 and TRBJ2-5, with D unclear. Germline V gene data show CDR1 as SEHNR and CDR2 as FQNEAQ (reference sequence). Trimming took 5 bases from V and 2 from J, leaving 9 bases between them. The CDR3 runs 13 residues. The chain's CDR3 is CASSHREQETQYF. Written as DNA, the CDR3 is TGTGCCAGCAGCCACAGAGAACAAGAGACCCAGTACTTC.

The V call is TRBV30, the J call TRBJ1-5; D ambiguous. V shed 1 base and J shed 5 bases, with 9 bases lying between them. Per the germline V gene, CDR1 is GTSNPN and CDR2 is SVGIG (reference sequence). The CDR3 covers 13 residues. The CDR3 DNA follows: TGTGCCTGGAGTGCGATAGGCGATCAGCCCCAGCATTTT. This gives the protein CAWSAIGDQPQHF.

This sequence joins TRBV5-1 and TRBJ2-7; 9 positions match TRBD2. V shed 0 bases and J 6 bases; nucleotides not matched to a gene: 4. From germline, CDR1 is SGHRS and CDR2 YFSETQ. The CDR3 extends over 14 amino acids. The CDR3 region is CASSLVAGVSEQYF. CDR3 bases: TGCGCCAGCAGCTTGGTAGCGGGAGTTAGCGAGCAGTACTTC.

This sequence joins TRBV29-1 and TRBJ2-1; D is perhaps TRBD1 (5 bases). This CDR3 is built from 15 residues. Germline V gene data show CDR1 as SQVTM and CDR2 as ANQGSEA. V gave up 8 bases and J gave up 0 bases, with 17 bases separating them. In DNA, the CDR3 is TGCAGCCCTAAGGGTGGGGCCAGCTCCTACAATGAGCAGTTCTTC. As protein: CSPKGGASSYNEQFF.

As to this clone: This sample also contains other DNA sequences that code for the same CDR3. V usage is TRBV28 and J usage is TRBJ2-1, with 12 bases lining up with TRBD2. V trimming: 6 bases; J trimming: 5 bases; junction bases outside the gene matches: 5. The CDR3 is 15 amino acids. Germline values: CDR1 MDHEN, CDR2 SYDVKM. Here the CDR3 reads CASSRGLAGNNEQFF. CDR3 DNA sequence: TGTGCCAGCAGCCGAGGACTAGCGGGAAACAATGAGCAGTTCTTC.

A remark on this clone: Other DNA variants within this sample encode the same CDR3. The chain's CDR3 is CASSSGQVSYEQYF. In nucleotides, the CDR3 is TGCGCCAGCAGCTCTGGACAGGTCAGCTACGAGCAGTACTTC. This chain joins TRBV5-1 and TRBJ2-7; TRBD1 matches at 7 bases. This CDR3 contains 14 residues. Germline V gene sequence: CDR1 SGHRS, CDR2 YFSETQ. Trimming at V came to 3 bases and at J to 3 bases, leaving 6 bases not matched to a gene.

V usage is TRBV5-1 and J usage is TRBJ1-4, with D possibly matching TRBD1 (5 bases). The V gene's germline CDR1 is SGHRS and CDR2 YFSETQ. This CDR3 has 15 amino acids. Trimming took off 0 bases at V and 8 bases at J, with 14 bases between the two ends. The CDR3 sequence is CASSLAGAKGEKLFF. In DNA, the CDR3 is TGCGCCAGCAGCTTGGCCGGGGCTAAAGGGGAAAAACTGTTTTTT.

The rearrangement links TRBV5-1 to TRBJ2-1, with 9 bases fitting TRBD2. Trimming removed 4 bases from V and 5 bases from J; junction bases left unmatched: 4. This CDR3 is 14 amino acids long. Germline CDR1 is SGHRS and CDR2 is YFSETQ. The CDR3 nucleotides read TGCGCCAGCAGCCTTCTAGCGGGGCACAATGAGCAGTTCTTC. It translates to CASSLLAGHNEQFF.

In its sample, this clone was seen once. The V gene is TRBV21-1, the J gene TRBJ2-7; the D call in the table, TRBD1, was not verified against the DNA. TRBV21-1 is a known pseudogene. The CDR3 is made up of 17 amino acids. The CDR3 region is CASSKGAPGQGRYEQYF. The CDR3 DNA is TGTGCCAGCAGCAAAGGGGCGCCGGGACAGGGTCGCTACGAGCAGTACTTC.

This rearrangement joins TRBV13 to TRBJ2-7; D possibly corresponds to TRBD1 (5 bases). The CDR3 is 14 amino acids. Germline CDR1 is PRHDT and CDR2 is FYEKMQ (reference sequence). Trimming stripped 3 bases from V and 3 bases from J, with 12 bases between. The CDR3 nucleotides read TGTGCCAGCAGCTTCAGACAGAACGGCTACGAGCAGTACTTC. Protein sequence: CASSFRQNGYEQYF.

In this sample, this clone turned up a few times. The CDR3: CASSQEWGRVHEQYF. CDR3 DNA: TGCGCCAGCAGCCAAGAATGGGGGAGGGTCCACGAGCAGTACTTC. The rearrangement links TRBV4-1 to TRBJ2-7; 7 bases line up with TRBD2. The germline gives CDR1 MGHRA, CDR2 YSYEKL. The CDR3 is made up of 15 amino acids. J lost 5 bases, V lost 0 bases, and 7 bases had no gene match.